The sample holds one count of the clone carrying this T cell receptor (beta chain). Per the study methods: Amplification from reference gene primers served as the basis for estimated nucleated cell counts. Sequenced by immunoSEQ multiplex PCR; TCRdb stores in-frame clones only, minus some. V and J calls plus clone size are reproduced from that table; the DNA served to infer D and trimming. The sample includes about 300,000 clones, around 92% of them seen just once. A Seattle source enrolled patients during active infection and followed them longitudinally. This entry belongs to a study of blood T cell repertoires in COVID-19. Across the whole study: From T cells, B-cell-depleted T cells, or PBMCs came the material, which was cDNA or gDNA.

V lost 6 bases and J lost 5, with 10 bases in between. CDR1 and CDR2 from the germline V gene are MNHEY and SVGAGI. This CDR3 spans 13 amino acids. The receptor was derived from a woman aged 30 to 39 with COVID-19, enrolled during active disease. The sequenced sample was peripheral blood. The rearrangement uses TRBV6-5 and TRBJ1-4, with D tentatively TRBD1 (6 bases). The CDR3 loop is CASSLRGNEKLFF. The CDR3 DNA sequence: TGTGCCAGCAGCTTGAGGGGGAATGAAAAACTGTTTTTT.